Given below is one T cell receptor (beta chain) in context. This entry belongs to a study of T cell responses to AZD1222 COVID-19 vaccine. The data were produced by immunoSEQ multiplex PCR, yet TCRdb's version contains in-frame clones alone and is incomplete. Here the sample spans tens of thousands of clones, 90% being singletons. Trimming stripped 0 bases from V and 0 bases from J, with 21 bases between. Germline assignment: CDR1 LGHNA and CDR2 YNFKEQ. The CDR3 is 20 residues long. J is TRBJ2-1 and V is TRBV4-2; the D gene is possibly TRBD2 (5 bases). The sequenced sample was peripheral blood, obtained 28 days after the second AZD1222 dose. This clonotype was obtained from an adult who received the AZD1222 COVID-19 vaccine. This CDR3 reads CASSQDQRERRSHSYNEQFF. The CDR3 DNA reads as TGTGCCAGCAGCCAAGATCAGAGGGAACGACGGAGTCACTCCTACAATGAGCAGTTCTTC.